The 32 T cell receptor beta chains below were found in one sample sequenced in a study of radiation and T cells in renal cell carcinoma. The time point was: baseline pretreatment blood. Sample treatment: 15 Gy SBRT to primary tumor, nephrectomy 4 weeks later. Some clones are missing from TCRdb's copy, which holds only in-frame ones; the method was immunoSEQ multiplex PCR. The sample has 120,000 to 150,000 clones, less than 85% seen once. This material consisted of blood, taken from a patient whose treatment included radiotherapy and nephrectomy. Receptors were obtained from a woman between 50 and 59 years old with renal cell carcinoma.

The J gene is TRBJ2-5, the V gene TRBV7-2; D is possibly TRBD1 or TRBD2 (7 bases each). This CDR3 region has 14 residues. CDR1 and CDR2 (germline): SGHTA, FQGNSA. The V and J ends lost 5 bases and 2 bases respectively, with 12 bases between them. CDR3 in amino acids: CASSDQGGQETQYF. In DNA, the CDR3 is TGTGCCAGCAGCGATCAGGGGGGGCAAGAGACCCAGTACTTC.

V is TRBV25-1 and J is TRBJ1-4; tentative D call: TRBD1 (5 bases). Per the germline V gene, CDR1 is MGHDK and CDR2 is SYGVNS. With 8 bases removed from V and 0 bases from J, the gap between germline ends came to 10 bases. The CDR3 covers 14 residues. In DNA form, the CDR3 reads TGTGCCAGCGCGGGGCGCGCAACTAATGAAAAACTGTTTTTT. This translates into CASAGRATNEKLFF. The full variable domain, in which reference TRBV25-1 and TRBJ1-4 provide the parts outside the CDR3, is EADIYQTPRYLVIGTGKKITLECSQTMGHDKMYWYQQDPGMELHLIHYSYGVNSTEKGDLSSESTVSRIRTEHFPLTLESARPSHTSQYLCASAGRATNEKLFFGSGTQLSVL.

V and J are TRBV7-2 and TRBJ1-1, with 9 bases that match TRBD1. Unmatched junction bases numbered 4, after V lost 3 bases and J lost 5 bases. The CDR3 is 14 residues long. Germline V gene data show CDR1 as SGHTA and CDR2 as FQGNSA. DNA for the CDR3: TGTGCCAGCAGCTTCGACGGACAGGGGACTGAAGCTTTCTTT. This translates into CASSFDGQGTEAFF.

The chain couples TRBV7-2 to TRBJ2-2; D is uncertain. Germline values: CDR1 SGHTA, CDR2 FQGNSA. Trimming removed 7 bases at V and 10 bases at J, with 13 bases between. The CDR3 is 12 residues long. DNA of the CDR3: TGTGCCAGCACCCCATACGAGCCGGAGCTGTTTTTT. Protein product: CASTPYEPELFF.

The rearrangement links TRBV10-2 to TRBJ2-5; D might be TRBD1 (5 bases). The V and J ends lost 6 bases and 2 bases respectively, with 16 bases between them. This CDR3 region has 15 residues. In germline, CDR1 is WSHSY, CDR2 SAAADI. The CDR3 DNA reads TGCGCCAGCAGGATTTCACAGGAACCACAAGAGACCCAGTACTTC. This sequence encodes CASRISQEPQETQYF.

The CDR3 DNA reads as TGTGCCAGCAGGAGGACTAGCGGGGGGTCCCAAGAGACCCAGTACTTC. It encodes CASRRTSGGSQETQYF. The chain combines TRBV2 with TRBJ2-5; 14 nucleotides align to TRBD2. The CDR3 is 16 residues long. V shed 6 bases and J 1 base; nucleotides not matched to a gene: 4. The germline V gene encodes CDR1 SNHLY and CDR2 FYNNEI. The complete variable domain, with remaining parts taken from reference TRBV2 and TRBJ2-5, reads EPEVTQTPSHQVTQMGQEVILRCVPISNHLYFYWYRQILGQKVEFLVSFYNNEISEKSEIFDDQFSVERPDGSNFTLKIRSTKLEDSAMYFCASRRTSGGSQETQYFGPGTRLLVL.

This chain connects TRBV18 to TRBJ2-5, with a possible D match to TRBD1 (6 bases). The germline CDR1 and CDR2 sequences are KGHSH and LQKENI. Trimming cost V 2 bases and J 1 base, with 11 bases left between them. The CDR3 runs 15 residues. The CDR3 DNA sequence: TGTGCCAGCTCACCAAACGACAGGCTCCAAGAGACCCAGTACTTC. It codes for CASSPNDRLQETQYF.

The V and J genes are TRBV28 and TRBJ2-3; no reliable D call. The V gene's germline CDR1 is MDHEN and CDR2 SYDVKM. This CDR3 has 14 amino acids. Trimming took 6 bases from V and 0 from J, leaving 10 bases between them. Here the CDR3 reads CASSRVDSTDTQYF. In nucleotides, the CDR3 is TGTGCCAGCAGCCGGGTAGATAGCACAGATACGCAGTATTTT.

Concerning this clone: The junction shows a germline mismatch at one end, possibly a read error. The chain uses TRBV4-1 and TRBJ2-3; TRBD1 or TRBD2 may be the D gene (5 bases each). The germline V gene has CDR1 MGHRA and CDR2 YSYEKL. The CDR3 length is 12 residues. The CDR3 coding sequence is TGCGCCAGCAGCCATGGGCTTCCACCGGGGCATTTT. Amino acid sequence: CASSHGLPPGHF.

This clone came up a few times. The chain couples TRBV19 to TRBJ1-2; D is ambiguous. The CDR3 sequence is 13 residues long. The V gene lost 5 bases and the J gene lost 7 bases, with 14 bases spanning the gap. Germline lookup yields CDR1 LNHDA and CDR2 SQIVND (reference sequence). For the CDR3, the DNA is TGTGCCAGTAGTGAGGGATCCCCCCTTGGCTACACCTTC. This codes for CASSEGSPLGYTF.

J is TRBJ1-1 and V is TRBV19; D call uncertain. Trimming removed 2 bases from V and 2 bases from J, with 9 bases in between. The CDR3 is 14 amino acids. CDR1 LNHDA and CDR2 SQIVND come from the germline V gene (reference sequence). In DNA form, the CDR3 reads TGTGCCAGTAGTATATGGGCAGACAACACTGAAGCTTTCTTT. Amino acid sequence: CASSIWADNTEAFF.

V is TRBV27 and J is TRBJ2-7; TRBD1 agrees at 9 bases. V was pared by 5 bases and J by 0 bases, with 5 bases of the junction left unmatched. This CDR3 spans 15 amino acids. Germline CDR1 reads MNHEY; CDR2 reads SMNVEV (reference sequence). CDR3 amino acids: CASSPGTGISYEQYF. CDR3 DNA sequence: TGTGCCAGCAGTCCAGGGACAGGGATCTCCTACGAGCAGTACTTC.

This rearrangement joins TRBV18 to TRBJ2-5; D not resolved. Trimming removed 5 bases from V and 2 bases from J, with 9 bases in between. CDR1 is KGHSH and CDR2 is LQKENI in the germline V gene. There are 13 residues in the CDR3. The CDR3 loop is CASSSRVQETQYF. CDR3 bases: TGTGCCAGCTCATCAAGGGTTCAAGAGACCCAGTACTTC.

This clone was detected a few times. This rearrangement joins TRBV7-9 to TRBJ1-2; no clear D gene. The CDR3 runs 16 residues. Germline CDR1 reads SEHNR; CDR2 reads FQNEAQ (reference sequence). V lost 1 base and J lost 0, with 12 bases in between. CDR3 amino acids: CASSLEAPWSNYGYTF. The CDR3 DNA reads as TGTGCCAGCAGCTTAGAGGCCCCATGGTCTAACTATGGCTACACCTTC.

This rearrangement joins TRBV19 to TRBJ2-7, with D perhaps matching TRBD2 (5 bases). Trimming took off 3 bases at V and 6 bases at J, with 12 bases between the two ends. CDR3 size: 13 residues. CDR1 LNHDA and CDR2 SQIVND come from the germline V gene (reference sequence). The CDR3 sequence: CASSMETRSEQYF. CDR3 DNA: TGTGCCAGTAGTATGGAAACTAGGAGCGAGCAGTACTTC. The whole variable domain, remainder taken from reference TRBV19 and TRBJ2-7, is DGGITQSPKYLFRKEGQNVTLSCEQNLNHDAMYWYRQDPGQGLRLIYYSQIVNDFQKGDIAEGYSVSREKKESFPLTVTSAQKNPTAFYLCASSMETRSEQYFGPGTRLTVT.

The chain employs TRBV19 and TRBJ2-4, with 7 nucleotides matching TRBD1. Trimming at V came to 1 base and at J to 5 bases, leaving 11 bases not matched to a gene. CDR3 length equals 17 residues. Germline V gene lookup returns CDR1 LNHDA and CDR2 SQIVND (reference sequence). CDR3 protein: CASSIVFGDRAQNIQYF. For the CDR3, the DNA is TGTGCCAGTAGTATAGTATTTGGAGACAGGGCGCAAAACATTCAGTACTTC.

This chain uses TRBV5-6 with TRBJ1-4; 9 nucleotides match TRBD1. Germline-derived CDR1 and CDR2 are SGHDT and YYEEEE. This CDR3 has 15 residues. V lost 1 base and J lost 7; bases outside the gene matches: 5. This chain's CDR3 is CASSLRGQGSEKLFF. In DNA, the CDR3 is TGTGCCAGCAGCTTGAGGGGACAGGGTTCTGAAAAACTGTTTTTT.

This clone was observed a few times. The V gene is TRBV30, the J gene TRBJ1-4; no clear D gene. Germline loops: CDR1 GTSNPN, CDR2 SVGIG (reference sequence). The CDR3 length is 12 residues. V was pared by 7 bases and J by 4 bases, with 10 bases between. The CDR3 region has the DNA TGTGCCTCGGCCTGGGTTAATGAAAAACTGTTTTTT. Its translation is CASAWVNEKLFF.

The chain has TRBV5-1 and TRBJ2-7, with D tentatively TRBD1 or TRBD2 (5 bases each). V was clipped by 3 bases and J by 4 bases, with 14 bases between them. The germline gives CDR1 SGHRS, CDR2 YFSETQ. The CDR3 covers 14 residues. CDR3 loop: CASSSGTAGYEQYF. In nucleotides, the CDR3 is TGCGCCAGCAGCTCTGGGACGGCCGGGTACGAGCAGTACTTC.

This clone appeared once. V is TRBV7-8 and J is TRBJ2-3; possible D gene TRBD1, 6 bases. CDR1 SGHVS and CDR2 FQNEAQ come from the germline V gene. V was trimmed by 5 bases and J by 1 base, leaving 13 bases between them. The CDR3 has 15 amino acids. The CDR3 DNA reads as TGTGCCAGCAGCCCCGACAGGTCCCGCACAGATACGCAGTATTTT. It codes for CASSPDRSRTDTQYF.

The chain combines TRBV7-6 with TRBJ1-2; D is perhaps TRBD1 (5 bases). V was shortened by 3 bases and J by 3 bases, with 11 bases between the two germline ends. The CDR3 is 14 amino acids. CDR1 is SGHVS and CDR2 is FNYEAQ in the germline V gene. CDR3 DNA: TGTGCCAGCAGCTTGGGCAGGGATCACTATGGCTACACCTTC. Translating gives CASSLGRDHYGYTF.

This chain uses TRBV5-4 with TRBJ1-2; 8 bases match TRBD1. The CDR3 runs 14 residues. V was clipped by 1 base and J by 5 bases; unmatched bases: 4. Germline CDR1 SGHNT, CDR2 YYREEE (reference sequence). The CDR3 here is CASSLIQGAYGYTF. CDR3 DNA: TGTGCCAGCAGCTTGATCCAGGGGGCGTATGGCTACACCTTC. The full variable domain, in which reference TRBV5-4 and TRBJ1-2 provide the parts outside the CDR3, is ETGVTQSPTHLIKTRGQQVTLRCSSQSGHNTVSWYQQALGQGPQFIFQYYREEENGRGNFPPRFSGLQFPNYSSELNVNALELDDSALYLCASSLIQGAYGYTFGSGTRLTVV.

The chain couples TRBV5-1 to TRBJ2-7; 8 bases fit TRBD1. From germline, CDR1 is SGHRS and CDR2 YFSETQ. CDR3 length: 15 residues. After removal of 1 base from V and 5 bases from J, the junction contained 8 bases not matched to a gene. In nucleotides, the CDR3 is TGCGCCAGCAGCTTGCTCGGACAGGGTATCAACGAGCAGTACTTC. This encodes CASSLLGQGINEQYF.

The chain employs TRBV2 and TRBJ1-5, with 7 bases aligning to TRBD1. The CDR3 is 15 residues long. Per the germline V gene, CDR1 is SNHLY and CDR2 is FYNNEI. V gave up 6 bases and J gave up 5 bases; unmatched junction bases: 10. CDR3 sequence: CASRQGTAGDQPQHF. For the CDR3, the DNA is TGTGCCAGCAGACAAGGGACAGCCGGGGATCAGCCCCAGCATTTT.

The chain uses TRBV7-9 and TRBJ2-7, with no clear D. V was clipped by 1 base and J by 1 base, with 8 bases between them. This CDR3 has 14 amino acids. Germline V CDR1 and CDR2: SEHNR, FQNEAQ (reference sequence). The CDR3 loop reads CASSLDLVSYEQYF. In DNA form, the CDR3 reads TGTGCCAGCAGCTTAGATCTAGTGTCCTACGAGCAGTACTTC.

The V gene is TRBV5-1, the J gene TRBJ1-5; 7 nucleotides match TRBD1. Trimming cost V 0 bases and J 7 bases; bases outside gene matches: 4. The CDR3 runs to 14 residues. Germline values: CDR1 SGHRS, CDR2 YFSETQ. For the CDR3, the DNA is TGCGCCAGCAGCTTGGAAGGGGGCGACCAGCCCCAGCATTTT. Translation: CASSLEGGDQPQHF.

The chain carries TRBV5-6 and TRBJ1-6; D unresolved. The length of the CDR3 is 16 residues. The ends were cut back, 6 bases at V and 0 bases at J, with 13 bases in the middle. Germline-derived CDR1 and CDR2 are SGHDT and YYEEEE. CDR3: CASTTTYSSYNSPLHF. The DNA for the CDR3 is TGTGCCAGCACCACGACATACAGCTCCTATAATTCACCCCTCCACTTT.

The chain has TRBV6-4 and TRBJ2-2; 10 nucleotides agree with TRBD2. Trimming took 7 bases from V and 6 from J; bases not matched to a gene: 5. Looked up from germline, CDR1 is MRHNA and CDR2 is SNTAGT. The CDR3 length is 14 residues. The CDR3 protein is CASKSGRASGELFF. CDR3 bases: TGTGCCAGCAAGAGCGGGAGGGCCTCCGGGGAGCTGTTTTTT.

J is TRBJ2-1 and V is TRBV5-1; TRBD2 agrees at 10 bases. Per germline, CDR1 SGHRS and CDR2 YFSETQ. The V segment lost 1 base and the J segment 3 bases; nucleotides outside the gene matches: 4. This CDR3 spans 16 amino acids. CDR3 sequence: CASSLTSGAIYNEQFF. The CDR3 region has the DNA TGCGCCAGCAGCTTGACTAGCGGGGCGATCTACAATGAGCAGTTCTTC.

This clone has just a few counts. V usage is TRBV19 and J usage is TRBJ1-1; 7 bases agree with TRBD1. V shed 2 bases and J 6 bases; nucleotides not matched to a gene: 6. The V gene's germline CDR1 is LNHDA and CDR2 SQIVND (reference sequence). The CDR3 runs to 14 residues. The CDR3 DNA reads as TGTGCCAGTAGTATAACAGGGGAAACTTCTGAAGCTTTCTTT. Translation: CASSITGETSEAFF.

The chain joins TRBV27 to TRBJ2-7, with D perhaps TRBD1 or TRBD2 (5 bases each). The CDR3 length is 14 residues. CDR1 MNHEY and CDR2 SMNVEV come from the germline V gene (reference sequence). Deletions cut 6 bases from V and 3 bases from J, with 15 bases between. In DNA, the CDR3 is TGTGCCAGCAGGAGACAGACTACCGGCTACGAGCAGTACTTC. Encoded protein: CASRRQTTGYEQYF.

The rearrangement joins TRBV6-1 to TRBJ2-3; 7 positions match TRBD1. CDR1 MNHNS and CDR2 SASEGT come from the germline V gene. J was trimmed by 2 bases and V by 6 bases; bases with no gene match: 5. The CDR3 consists of 14 residues. CDR3 sequence (DNA): TGTGCCAGCAGCATCGACAGGGACACAGATACGCAGTATTTT. Translation: CASSIDRDTDTQYF.